Below are 32 T cell receptor beta chains sequenced from a single sample in a study of cytomegalovirus exposure and HLA in healthy donors. The PCR was carried out with 60 Vbeta primers and 13 Jbeta primers. Here immunoSEQ multiplex PCR was the method, and the copy in TCRdb shows in-frame clones only, minus some. The sample has approximately 88,000 clones; roughly 80% are singletons. Sequenced sample: PBMCs. The receptors derive from a male donor in good health and CMV-seronegative.

The V call is TRBV30, the J call TRBJ2-7; the D gene is possibly TRBD2 (5 bases). V was shortened by 3 bases and J by 6 bases, with 15 bases between the two germline ends. From germline, CDR1 is GTSNPN and CDR2 SVGIG (reference sequence). The CDR3 is 13 amino acids. CDR3 DNA: TGTGCCTGGAGCCCCAGTTTGGGGAGCGAGCAGTACTTC. It yields the protein CAWSPSLGSEQYF.

The chain recombines TRBV9 with TRBJ1-6; D gene unclear. The CDR3 is made up of 14 amino acids. The V end was cut by 4 bases, the J end by 2 bases, with 7 bases between. Germline V CDR1 and CDR2: SGDLS, YYNGEE. The chain's CDR3 is CASSLSPYNSPLHF. DNA for the CDR3: TGTGCCAGCAGCCTCTCCCCCTATAATTCACCCCTCCACTTT.

V gene TRBV2 combines with J gene TRBJ2-6; D may be TRBD1 (5 bases). Germline assignment: CDR1 SNHLY and CDR2 FYNNEI. The CDR3 loop spans 14 amino acids. The V gene lost 4 bases and the J gene lost 5 bases, with 9 bases spanning the gap. CDR3 region: CASSGPDRANVLTF. Here the CDR3 DNA reads TGTGCCAGCAGTGGCCCGGACAGGGCCAACGTCCTGACTTTC.

This chain joins TRBV2 and TRBJ2-5; D not certain. V lost 7 bases and J lost 5, with 14 bases in between. CDR1 and CDR2 from the germline V gene are SNHLY and FYNNEI. This CDR3 is built from 13 residues. The CDR3 coding sequence is TGTGCCAGCACAATAGGAGTAAGGGAGACCCAGTACTTC. Encoded protein: CASTIGVRETQYF.

The genes are TRBV19 and TRBJ1-2; possible D gene TRBD1, 5 bases. Trimming shortened V by 4 bases and J by 7 bases, and 22 bases separated the two germline ends. Germline lookup yields CDR1 LNHDA and CDR2 SQIVND (reference sequence). The CDR3 consists of 16 residues. CDR3 residues: CASSSLGTGSRFGYTF. The CDR3 coding sequence is TGTGCCAGTAGTAGCTTGGGGACCGGGAGTCGGTTTGGCTACACCTTC.

V is TRBV4-3 and J is TRBJ1-3; 10 bases line up with TRBD1. The CDR3 is 16 amino acids. Per the germline V gene, CDR1 is LGHNA and CDR2 is YSLEER. V gave up 4 bases and J gave up 3 bases; unmatched junction bases: 6. In DNA form, the CDR3 reads TGCGCCAGCAGCCGTGCTCGGACAGGGGGTGGAAACACCATATATTTT. Protein sequence: CASSRARTGGGNTIYF.

This chain uses TRBV5-1 with TRBJ1-4, with 9 bases aligning to TRBD1. The junction had 11 bases not matched to a gene; V was cut back by 1 base and J by 7 bases. This CDR3 is built from 17 residues. Germline V lookup: CDR1 SGHRS, CDR2 YFSETQ. CDR3 nucleotide sequence: TGCGCCAGCAGCTTGCGGGTCCGGACAGGGGCTGGTGAAAAACTGTTTTTT. As protein: CASSLRVRTGAGEKLFF.

This chain uses TRBV11-3 with TRBJ2-5; TRBD1 agrees at 7 bases. Germline V gene lookup returns CDR1 SGHNT and CDR2 YENEEA. This CDR3 is 15 amino acids long. Germline trimming cut 1 base from V and 5 bases from J; bases unmatched to any gene: 7. CDR3 DNA sequence: TGTGCCAGCAGCTTAGTACAGGGGCTTAGGGAGACCCAGTACTTC. Its translation is CASSLVQGLRETQYF.

In this sample, this clone turned up a few times. The chain employs TRBV5-1 and TRBJ1-5; the D is unclear. V lost 7 bases to trimming and J lost 0 bases, with 17 bases between them. The CDR3 has 16 residues. Germline V gene sequence: CDR1 SGHRS, CDR2 YFSETQ. CDR3 DNA sequence: TGCGCCAGCCTGCGGACTTCATGCATTAGCAATCAGCCCCAGCATTTT. Protein product: CASLRTSCISNQPQHF. The full variable domain, with the rest looked up from reference TRBV5-1 and TRBJ1-5, is KAGVTQTPRYLIKTRGQQVTLSCSPISGHRSVSWYQQTPGQGLQFLFEYFSETQRNKGNFPGRFSGRQFSNSRSEMNVSTLELGDSALYLCASLRTSCISNQPQHFGDGTRLSIL.

V is TRBV11-3 and J is TRBJ2-4, with D hard to call. The germline V and J ends were trimmed by 6 bases and 0 bases, with 18 bases remaining between them. This CDR3 region has 17 residues. The V gene's germline CDR1 is SGHNT and CDR2 YENEEA. In DNA form, the CDR3 reads TGTGCCAGCAGGTTAACTTGGAGAAATTTAGCCAAAAACATTCAGTACTTC. It specifies CASRLTWRNLAKNIQYF. Combining the CDR3 with reference TRBV11-3 and TRBJ2-4 gives the whole variable domain EAGVVQSPRYKIIEKKQPVAFWCNPISGHNTLYWYLQNLGQGPELLIRYENEEAVDDSQLPKDRFSAERLKGVDSTLKIQPAELGDSAVYLCASRLTWRNLAKNIQYFGAGTRLSVL.

V gene TRBV19 combines with J gene TRBJ1-1; D remains ambiguous. V shed 3 bases and J shed 1 base, with 9 bases lying between them. Germline V gene lookup returns CDR1 LNHDA and CDR2 SQIVND (reference sequence). The length of the CDR3 is 14 residues. The CDR3 coding sequence is TGTGCCAGTAGTATTGACATTTCGAACACTGAAGCTTTCTTT. Its protein is CASSIDISNTEAFF.

The chain couples TRBV5-4 to TRBJ2-5; D gene unclear. The DNA end is a closer match to TRBJ2-7, so the J assignment may be wrong. CDR1 is SGHNT and CDR2 is YYREEE in the germline V gene (reference sequence). The CDR3 is made up of 14 amino acids. CDR3 nucleotides: TGTGCCAGCAGCAAAAAAGACAATTTCTACGAGCAGTACTTC. Translation gives CASSKKDNFYEQYF.

This clone has just one count. Germline and junction disagree at one end, which may indicate a read error. The chain recombines TRBV5-4 with TRBJ2-6; TRBD1 matches 9 bases. The CDR3 totals 18 residues. Germline-derived CDR1 and CDR2 are SGHNT and YYREEE (reference sequence). The CDR3 DNA sequence: TGTGCCAGCAGCTTTTTCCGGACAGGGGATTCTGGGGCCAACGGCCTGACTTTC. Its protein product is CASSFFRTGDSGANGLTF.

V usage is TRBV6-6 and J usage is TRBJ1-2; 8 bases match TRBD1. J gave up 3 bases and V 2 bases, and 8 bases lay outside the gene matches. Germline V gives CDR1 MNHNY, CDR2 SVGAGI (reference sequence). The CDR3 sequence is 16 residues long. DNA for the CDR3: TGTGCCAGCAGTTACACGCAAACGGACAGGGACTATGGCTACACCTTC. This encodes CASSYTQTDRDYGYTF.

The chain has TRBV9 and TRBJ1-6; 8 nucleotides agree with TRBD1. This CDR3 region has 15 residues. CDR1 is SGDLS, CDR2 YYNGEE, per germline. Germline trimming cut 4 bases from V and 8 bases from J; bases unmatched to any gene: 8. The CDR3 region has the DNA TGTGCCAGCAGCATATCCGGGACAGGACATTCACCCCTCCACTTT. Its protein product is CASSISGTGHSPLHF. The whole variable domain, filled in from reference TRBV9 and TRBJ1-6, reads DSGVTQTPKHLITATGQRVTLRCSPRSGDLSVYWYQQSLDQGLQFLIQYYNGEERAKGNILERFSAQQFPDLHSELNLSSLELGDSALYFCASSISGTGHSPLHFGNGTRLTVT.

The chain joins TRBV6-5 to TRBJ1-5; D is ambiguous. Trimming left V 5 bases short and J 5 bases short, with 13 bases between. CDR3 size: 14 residues. Germline values: CDR1 MNHEY, CDR2 SVGAGI. The CDR3 sequence is CASSPDTSDQPQHF. In nucleotides, the CDR3 is TGTGCCAGCAGTCCTGACACGTCGGATCAGCCCCAGCATTTT.

The table lists this clone with a few counts. V is TRBV27 and J is TRBJ2-6, with 8 bases fitting TRBD1. The germline V gene encodes CDR1 MNHEY and CDR2 SMNVEV (reference sequence). After removal of 1 base from V and 0 bases from J, the junction contained 2 bases not matched to a gene. This CDR3 spans 17 amino acids. The CDR3 here is CASSLFQGASGANVLTF. CDR3 DNA sequence: TGTGCCAGCAGTTTATTCCAGGGGGCCTCTGGGGCCAACGTCCTGACTTTC. Combining the CDR3 with reference TRBV27 and TRBJ2-6 gives the whole variable domain EAQVTQNPRYLITVTGKKLTVTCSQNMNHEYMSWYRQDPGLGLRQIYYSMNVEVTDKGDVPEGYKVSRKEKRNFPLILESPSPNQTSLYFCASSLFQGASGANVLTFGAGSRLTVL.

The V gene is TRBV2, the J gene TRBJ1-4; D uncertain. CDR3 length: 15 residues. CDR1 is SNHLY and CDR2 is FYNNEI in the germline V gene. Trimming stripped 2 bases from V and 7 bases from J, with 14 bases between. CDR3: CASSENVREGEKLFF. CDR3 DNA sequence: TGTGCCAGCAGTGAAAACGTGAGGGAGGGTGAAAAACTGTTTTTT.

Only a few counts were recorded for this clone. This chain uses TRBV5-6 with TRBJ2-3, with 7 bases aligning to TRBD2. V gave up 3 bases and J gave up 0 bases; unmatched junction bases: 10. This CDR3 spans 17 amino acids. CDR1 is SGHDT and CDR2 is YYEEEE in the germline V gene. The CDR3 reads CASSSIELAPSTDTQYF. For the CDR3, the DNA is TGTGCCAGCAGCTCAATCGAACTAGCGCCCAGCACAGATACGCAGTATTTT.

This chain joins TRBV10-2 and TRBJ1-5, with a possible D match to TRBD1 (6 bases). The CDR3 is 17 residues long. Germline lookup yields CDR1 WSHSY and CDR2 SAAADI. V shed 4 bases and J shed 2 bases, with 18 bases lying between them. The CDR3 sequence is CASSGVGQGNRNQPQHF. The CDR3 nucleotides read TGCGCCAGCAGTGGGGTTGGGCAGGGGAATCGCAATCAGCCCCAGCATTTT.

The chain recombines TRBV19 with TRBJ1-1; the match to TRBD1 covers 7 bases. The CDR3 has 16 residues. Germline-derived CDR1 and CDR2 are LNHDA and SQIVND (reference sequence). The trim removed 3 bases at V and 3 bases at J, leaving 10 bases unmatched. DNA for the CDR3: TGTGCCAGTAGTATTGCCGGTTGGCAGGGGGACACTGAAGCTTTCTTT. Translating it yields CASSIAGWQGDTEAFF.

The CDR3 reads CASSMQFGTWTEAFF. The CDR3 nucleotides are TGTGCCAGTAGTATGCAATTCGGGACTTGGACTGAAGCTTTCTTT. The J gene is TRBJ1-1, the V gene TRBV19; D is possibly TRBD1 (5 bases). V was trimmed by 3 bases and J by 5 bases, leaving 16 bases between them. The length of the CDR3 is 15 residues. The V gene's germline CDR1 is LNHDA and CDR2 SQIVND (reference sequence).

This sequence joins TRBV19 and TRBJ2-7; the D gene is possibly TRBD1 (6 bases). The CDR3 extends over 13 amino acids. From germline, CDR1 is LNHDA and CDR2 SQIVND (reference sequence). Trimming left V 7 bases short and J 3 bases short, with 13 bases between. The CDR3 is CASTPTGSYEQYF. In nucleotides, the CDR3 is TGTGCCAGTACCCCTACAGGGAGCTACGAGCAGTACTTC.

This clone was detected a few times. V usage is TRBV7-9 and J usage is TRBJ2-3; maybe TRBD2 (5 bases). Trimming left V 5 bases short and J 2 bases short, with 14 bases between. Per germline, CDR1 SEHNR and CDR2 FQNEAQ (reference sequence). The CDR3 has 15 amino acids. CDR3 in amino acids: CASSLLSGSTDTQYF. The CDR3 nucleotides read TGTGCCAGCAGCCTCTTATCGGGATCCACAGATACGCAGTATTTT.

This chain connects TRBV28 to TRBJ1-6, with D possibly matching TRBD1 (6 bases). Germline V CDR1 and CDR2: MDHEN, SYDVKM. The CDR3 contains 11 residues. Trimming left V 8 bases short and J 13 bases short, with 12 bases between. The CDR3 DNA sequence: TGTGCCAGCGCAGGGGAAGCCCCCCTCCACTTT. Translated, it gives CASAGEAPLHF.

CDR3 sequence reads: CASSLSGQVVEQYF. As DNA, the CDR3 is TGTGCCAGCAGCTTGTCGGGACAGGTGGTCGAGCAGTACTTC. V gene TRBV5-4 combines with J gene TRBJ2-7, with 8 bases identical to TRBD1. Trimming at V came to 1 base and at J to 6 bases, leaving 6 bases not matched to a gene. CDR1 is SGHNT and CDR2 is YYREEE in the germline V gene (reference sequence). This CDR3 contains 14 residues.

This chain connects TRBV11-2 to TRBJ1-5, with 8 nucleotides matching TRBD1. The CDR3 has 15 amino acids. V gave up 5 bases and J gave up 4 bases; unmatched junction bases: 7. Per germline, CDR1 SGHAT and CDR2 FQNNGV. CDR3 sequence: CASSPGQVRNQPQHF. For the CDR3, the DNA is TGTGCCAGCAGCCCGGGACAGGTTAGGAATCAGCCCCAGCATTTT.

This clone was detected once. The chain uses TRBV6-5 and TRBJ1-4; perhaps TRBD1 as D (5 bases). V lost 6 bases and J lost 14, with 13 bases in between. Germline V gene sequence: CDR1 MNHEY, CDR2 SVGAGI. This CDR3 has 11 residues. CDR3 DNA sequence: TGTGCCAGCAGAATGGACAACTGGCTGTTTTTT. Protein product: CASRMDNWLFF.

This CDR3 is CASSQLTGADSPLHF. CDR3 nucleotide sequence: TGCGCCAGCAGCCAGCTAACAGGGGCAGATTCACCCCTCCACTTT. The V call is TRBV4-3, the J call TRBJ1-6, with TRBD1 matching over 7 bases. CDR3 length equals 15 residues. The germline gives CDR1 LGHNA, CDR2 YSLEER. V trimming: 3 bases; J trimming: 8 bases; junction bases outside the gene matches: 7.

The rearrangement uses TRBV27 and TRBJ1-2, with 7 bases that match TRBD1. The V gene end was trimmed by 4 bases and the J gene end by 2 bases; junction bases not matched to a gene: 7. Germline V gene lookup returns CDR1 MNHEY and CDR2 SMNVEV (reference sequence). The CDR3 is 15 amino acids. The CDR3, as DNA: TGTGCCAGCAGTTCAAAACAGGGGTTAAACTATGGCTACACCTTC. It is translated as CASSSKQGLNYGYTF.

V and J are TRBV7-2 and TRBJ2-7; a possible D gene is TRBD2 (6 bases). The V end lost 5 bases, the J end lost 4 bases, and 12 bases lay between the germline ends. This CDR3 is built from 13 residues. Germline CDR1 and CDR2: SGHTA and FQGNSA. CDR3 in DNA: TGTGCCAGCAGCCAGGTGGGGGGATACGAGCAGTACTTC. It codes for CASSQVGGYEQYF.

This clone was observed a single time. This chain links TRBV29-1 with TRBJ2-2; possible D gene TRBD2, 5 bases. Germline CDR1 reads SQVTM; CDR2 reads ANQGSEA. V gave up 4 bases and J gave up 5 bases, with 5 bases separating them. The CDR3 has 11 amino acids. The CDR3 region is CSVGRTGELFF. The DNA for the CDR3 is TGCAGCGTTGGGAGGACCGGGGAGCTGTTTTTT.